These 24 T cell receptor beta chains were all obtained from the same sample, sequenced in a study of blood T cell repertoires in COVID-19 (dated by TCRdb to about 2020). Libraries were made using the immunoSEQ multiplex PCR assay. Not all clones reach the TCRdb copy of this immuneACCESS table, which keeps in-frame sequences only. Checked studies attribute under half of the gap to unresolved V genes and leave the rest unexplained. The sample profile shows 250,000 to 400,000 clones; approximately 81% of them were found once. Around 1.8% of the sample lies in the top ten. Sequencing was carried out using PBMCs or T cells enriched from blood (not recorded which). All receptors come from a woman between 25 and 40 years old who had been exposed to COVID-19.

J is TRBJ1-5 and V is TRBV28; TRBD1 agrees at 8 bases. This CDR3 has 17 amino acids. Trimming cost V 3 bases and J 3 bases; bases outside gene matches: 10. Germline-derived CDR1 and CDR2 are MDHEN and SYDVKM. The CDR3 region is CASSFPAGTGVNQPQHF. The CDR3 DNA reads as TGTGCCAGCAGTTTCCCCGCCGGGACAGGAGTCAATCAGCCCCAGCATTTT. Looking up the rest from reference TRBV28 and TRBJ1-5 gives the full variable domain: DVKVTQSSRYLVKRTGEKVFLECVQDMDHENMFWYRQDPGLGLRLIYFSYDVKMKEKGDIPEGYSVSREKKERFSLILESASTNQTSMYLCASSFPAGTGVNQPQHFGDGTRLSIL.

This rearrangement joins TRBV11-3 to TRBJ1-3; 9 positions agree with TRBD1. Germline-derived CDR1 and CDR2 are SGHNT and YENEEA. The junction had 11 bases not matched to a gene; V was cut back by 0 bases and J by 2 bases. There are 19 residues in the CDR3. CDR3 residues: CASSLDLLGQGKTGNTIYF. The CDR3 DNA reads as TGTGCCAGCAGCTTAGACCTTCTTGGACAGGGGAAAACTGGAAACACCATATATTTT.

The chain carries TRBV10-3 and TRBJ2-3; possible D gene TRBD2, 6 bases. The CDR3 sequence is 16 residues long. The germline gives CDR1 ENHRY, CDR2 SYGVKD. V was shortened by 2 bases and J by 4 bases, with 16 bases between the two germline ends. The DNA of the CDR3 is TGTGCCATCAGTGAGCCCTTTGAAGGGAGGTCAGATACGCAGTATTTT. It yields the protein CAISEPFEGRSDTQYF.

The chain joins TRBV4-3 to TRBJ1-1; maybe TRBD1 (5 bases). V was trimmed by 2 bases and J by 1 base, leaving 17 bases between them. The CDR3 is 17 amino acids. Looked up from germline, CDR1 is LGHNA and CDR2 is YSLEER. The CDR3 nucleotides are TGCGCCAGCAGCCAATTCGTCCAGGGTCAGACGAACACTGAAGCTTTCTTT. Residues: CASSQFVQGQTNTEAFF.

The chain uses TRBV7-9 and TRBJ2-7, with 9 bases identical to TRBD2. The CDR3 covers 16 residues. The germline gives CDR1 SEHNR, CDR2 FQNEAQ (reference sequence). Trimming took 5 bases from V and 3 from J; bases not matched to a gene: 11. The CDR3 DNA is TGTGCCAGCAGCCCTCAGACTAGCGGTTACAACTACGAGCAGTACTTC. Encoded protein: CASSPQTSGYNYEQYF.

The rearrangement uses TRBV28 and TRBJ1-1; TRBD1 agrees at 9 bases. V shed 5 bases, J shed 0 bases, and the junction held 7 bases outside the gene matches. The CDR3 is 16 residues long. Germline assignment: CDR1 MDHEN and CDR2 SYDVKM. This CDR3 reads CASSTPGQGLNTEAFF. As DNA, the CDR3 is TGTGCCAGCAGTACCCCGGGACAGGGATTGAACACTGAAGCTTTCTTT.

This chain connects TRBV30 to TRBJ1-5; 8 nucleotides line up with TRBD1. With V trimmed by 1 base and J by 2 bases, 10 bases remained unmatched. CDR3 length: 17 residues. Germline CDR1 reads GTSNPN; CDR2 reads SVGIG (reference sequence). Here the CDR3 DNA reads TGTGCCTGGAGTGCAGGACAGGGTGGAATTGGCAATCAGCCCCAGCATTTT. Residues: CAWSAGQGGIGNQPQHF.

This CDR3 reads CAISGGQLNTEAFF. The DNA of the CDR3 is TGTGCCATCAGTGGAGGACAGCTTAACACTGAAGCTTTCTTT. The chain couples TRBV10-3 to TRBJ1-1; D may be TRBD1 (6 bases). The V gene's germline CDR1 is ENHRY and CDR2 SYGVKD. The CDR3 runs 14 residues. Trimming took 4 bases from V and 2 from J, leaving 11 bases between them.

The rearrangement joins TRBV9 to TRBJ1-2; TRBD1 might be the D (5 bases). This CDR3 region has 16 residues. Trimming removed 0 bases at V and 5 bases at J, with 17 bases between. Germline-derived CDR1 and CDR2 are SGDLS and YYNGEE. CDR3 sequence reads: CASSVGVGRDGYGYTF. The DNA for the CDR3 is TGTGCCAGCAGCGTAGGAGTTGGGAGGGACGGATATGGCTACACCTTC.

A single count supports this clone. The chain uses TRBV10-3 and TRBJ2-7; 8 nucleotides agree with TRBD1. Germline V gene lookup returns CDR1 ENHRY and CDR2 SYGVKD. The CDR3 extends over 15 amino acids. Trimming took 0 bases from V and 5 from J; bases not matched to a gene: 6. DNA for the CDR3: TGTGCCATCAGTGAGTCAAGGACAGGGAGAAACGAGCAGTACTTC. It codes for CAISESRTGRNEQYF.

The V call is TRBV30, the J call TRBJ1-2; tentatively, D is TRBD1 (6 bases). The ends were cut back, 0 bases at V and 8 bases at J, with 16 bases in the middle. There are 14 residues in the CDR3. Per germline, CDR1 GTSNPN and CDR2 SVGIG (reference sequence). CDR3 nucleotide sequence: TGTGCCTGGAGTGTAAAGTTCATAGGACAGGGCTACACCTTC. This translates into CAWSVKFIGQGYTF. Full variable domain (outside the CDR3, taken from reference TRBV30 and TRBJ1-2): SQTIHQWPATLVQPVGSPLSLECTVEGTSNPNLYWYRQAAGRGLQLLFYSVGIGQISSEVPQNLSASRPQDRQFILSSKKLLLSDSGFYLCAWSVKFIGQGYTFGSGTRLTVV.

V and J are TRBV5-5 and TRBJ2-1; D perhaps matches TRBD2 (6 bases). Trimming stripped 4 bases from V and 4 bases from J, with 9 bases between. This CDR3 has 13 amino acids. Germline CDR1 and CDR2: SGHKS and YYEKEE (reference sequence). The DNA for the CDR3 is TGTGCCAGCAGCGGGACTTCTTACAATGAGCAGTTCTTC. This gives the protein CASSGTSYNEQFF. The whole variable domain, remainder taken from reference TRBV5-5 and TRBJ2-1, is DAGVTQSPTHLIKTRGQQVTLRCSPISGHKSVSWYQQVLGQGPQFIFQYYEKEERGRGNFPDRFSARQFPNYSSELNVNALLLGDSALYLCASSGTSYNEQFFGPGTRLTVL.

This clone occurred a few times. The V call is TRBV6-5, the J call TRBJ2-7; 7 bases line up with TRBD1. Trimming took 2 bases from V and 5 from J; bases not matched to a gene: 6. Germline CDR1 MNHEY, CDR2 SVGAGI. The CDR3 runs 14 residues. CDR3: CASSYVGRGNEQYF. In DNA form, the CDR3 reads TGTGCCAGCAGTTACGTCGGCAGGGGGAACGAGCAGTACTTC.

The chain carries TRBV30 and TRBJ2-7; possibly TRBD2 for D (5 bases). Germline V gene lookup returns CDR1 GTSNPN and CDR2 SVGIG (reference sequence). With 4 bases removed from V and 5 bases from J, the gap between germline ends came to 15 bases. The CDR3 length is 13 residues. CDR3: CAWTPARVHEQYF. For the CDR3, the DNA is TGTGCCTGGACCCCGGCGAGGGTTCACGAGCAGTACTTC.

V is TRBV28 and J is TRBJ2-1; perhaps TRBD2 as D (6 bases). The CDR3 has 16 amino acids. V lost 6 bases, J lost 4 bases, and 19 bases lay in between. From germline, CDR1 is MDHEN and CDR2 SYDVKM. This CDR3 is CASRKPGDGSYNEQFF. Here the CDR3 DNA reads TGTGCCAGCAGAAAACCTGGGGACGGGAGTTACAATGAGCAGTTCTTC.

The chain uses TRBV5-1 and TRBJ2-7; D may be TRBD1 (5 bases). This CDR3 has 14 residues. The V gene's germline CDR1 is SGHRS and CDR2 YFSETQ. V dropped 4 bases and J dropped 2 bases, with 13 bases sitting between them. CDR3 DNA sequence: TGCGCCAGCAGCGTAGGTGGGGCGACCTACGAGCAGTACTTC. Encoded protein: CASSVGGATYEQYF.

The rearrangement joins TRBV10-1 to TRBJ2-6; 7 nucleotides agree with TRBD1. Germline CDR1 is WNHNN and CDR2 is SYGVQD (reference sequence). The ends lost 10 bases at V and 0 bases at J; junction bases unmatched: 18. The CDR3 runs to 19 residues. The CDR3 sequence: CANQILTGSFFSGANVLTF. The CDR3 DNA reads as TGCGCCAACCAGATACTGACAGGGAGTTTTTTCTCTGGGGCCAACGTCCTGACTTTC.

The chain carries TRBV7-9 and TRBJ2-2; 8 bases are shared with TRBD1. Germline-derived CDR1 and CDR2 are SEHNR and FQNEAQ (reference sequence). The CDR3 has 17 amino acids. Trimming took 6 bases from V and 4 from J; bases not matched to a gene: 13. The CDR3 nucleotides read TGTGCCAGCAGATTTAGCCTCCAGGGGGCGCGCACCGGGGAGCTGTTTTTT. Its translation: CASRFSLQGARTGELFF.

This clone was seen just once. The chain carries TRBV5-1 and TRBJ1-4, with 7 bases aligning to TRBD1. Germline-derived CDR1 and CDR2 are SGHRS and YFSETQ. The CDR3 is 14 residues long. V shed 4 bases and J 4 bases; nucleotides not matched to a gene: 4. CDR3 DNA sequence: TGCGCCAGCAGCCTCCGGGACAGTAATGAAAAACTGTTTTTT. Translation: CASSLRDSNEKLFF.

The V and J genes are TRBV5-6 and TRBJ2-7, with a tentative D call TRBD2 (5 bases). The V gene lost 0 bases and the J gene lost 2 bases, with 9 bases spanning the gap. The CDR3 sequence is 14 residues long. Germline-derived CDR1 and CDR2 are SGHDT and YYEEEE. The CDR3 sequence: CASSLGLGAYEQYF. The CDR3 DNA reads as TGTGCCAGCAGCTTGGGTCTCGGGGCCTACGAGCAGTACTTC.

About this clone itself: Other nucleotide sequences in the sample specify the same CDR3. The chain employs TRBV19 and TRBJ2-7, with 10 bases that match TRBD1. Germline lookup yields CDR1 LNHDA and CDR2 SQIVND (reference sequence). Unmatched junction bases numbered 4, after V lost 3 bases and J lost 2 bases. CDR3 length: 15 amino acids. CDR3 in amino acids: CASSIRDRGPYEQYF. As DNA, the CDR3 is TGTGCCAGTAGTATCCGGGACAGGGGACCCTACGAGCAGTACTTC.

This clone was counted between two and nine times. The chain carries TRBV9 and TRBJ2-3; 12 bases fit TRBD2. Germline V gene sequence: CDR1 SGDLS, CDR2 YYNGEE. Losses at the gene ends were 3 bases for V and 5 bases for J; bases not matched to a gene: 7. CDR3 length: 16 residues. The CDR3 spells CASSALAGGRIDTQYF. CDR3 nucleotide sequence: TGTGCCAGCAGCGCGCTAGCGGGGGGGCGTATAGATACGCAGTATTTT.

This chain links TRBV4-1 with TRBJ2-7, with 10 bases that match TRBD1. Unmatched junction bases numbered 6, after V lost 0 bases and J lost 7 bases. Germline V gene lookup returns CDR1 MGHRA and CDR2 YSYEKL. This CDR3 has 15 residues. CDR3 nucleotides: TGCGCCAGCAGCCAAGATTTTGGGACAGGGGTAGAGCAGTACTTC. Its protein product is CASSQDFGTGVEQYF.

The V call is TRBV9, the J call TRBJ1-1, with a possible D match to TRBD1 (6 bases). This CDR3 contains 14 residues. Trimming shortened V by 0 bases and J by 8 bases, and 14 bases separated the two germline ends. Germline V gene sequence: CDR1 SGDLS, CDR2 YYNGEE. The CDR3 nucleotides are TGTGCCAGCAGCGTAGGGCGAGGGACACAGGAAGCTTTCTTT. It is translated as CASSVGRGTQEAFF. Using reference TRBV9 and TRBJ1-1 for the parts outside the CDR3, the full variable domain is DSGVTQTPKHLITATGQRVTLRCSPRSGDLSVYWYQQSLDQGLQFLIQYYNGEERAKGNILERFSAQQFPDLHSELNLSSLELGDSALYFCASSVGRGTQEAFFGQGTRLTVV.